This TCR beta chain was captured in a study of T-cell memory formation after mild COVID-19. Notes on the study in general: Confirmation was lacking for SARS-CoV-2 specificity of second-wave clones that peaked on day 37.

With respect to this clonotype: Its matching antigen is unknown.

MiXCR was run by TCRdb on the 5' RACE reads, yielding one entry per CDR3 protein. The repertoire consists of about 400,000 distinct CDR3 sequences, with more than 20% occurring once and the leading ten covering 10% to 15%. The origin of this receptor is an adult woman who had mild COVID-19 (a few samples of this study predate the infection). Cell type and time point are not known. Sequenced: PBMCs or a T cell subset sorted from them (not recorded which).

In DNA, the CDR3 is TGTGCCAGCAGCTTAGTCCCCAGGGAGTTTGGCGGGGAGCTGTTTTTT. It codes for CASSLVPREFGGELFF. V usage is TRBV5-6 and J usage is TRBJ2-2; TRBD1 or TRBD2 may be the D gene (5 bases each). The CDR3 extends over 16 amino acids. Per the germline V gene, CDR1 is SGHDT and CDR2 is YYEEEE. Trimming stripped 2 bases from V and 7 bases from J, with 18 bases between.